Sequencing of this T cell receptor (beta chain) was carried out in a study of T cells in Graves' hyperthyroidism and ophthalmopathy. This CDR3 has 13 amino acids. The germline CDR1 and CDR2 sequences are SGDLS and YYNGEE. V dropped 1 base and J dropped 5 bases, with 7 bases sitting between them. This clonotype was detected only a few times. From RNA transcripts, TCR beta CDR3 regions were amplified. Researchers ran a first-round RT-PCR on the TCR CDR3 using the HTBI primer set. TCRdb called the multiplex PCR reads again in MiXCR, with one record for every CDR3 protein. The sample contains more than 350,000 distinct CDR3 sequences, about 16% of which appear only once.

The rearrangement joins TRBV9 to TRBJ2-1; D is unresolved. The specimen sequenced was blood. The TCR sequence derives from a woman between 55 and 75 years old with Graves' ophthalmopathy. In nucleotides, the CDR3 is TGTGCCAGCAGCGTACAGCAACACAATGAGCAGTTCTTC. This gives the protein CASSVQQHNEQFF. The full variable domain, in which reference TRBV9 and TRBJ2-1 provide the parts outside the CDR3, is DSGVTQTPKHLITATGQRVTLRCSPRSGDLSVYWYQQSLDQGLQFLIQYYNGEERAKGNILERFSAQQFPDLHSELNLSSLELGDSALYFCASSVQQHNEQFFGPGTRLTVL.